The rows below give T cell receptor beta chains drawn from one sample of a study of siplizumab effects on memory and regulatory T cells. The method was immunoSEQ multiplex PCR; TCRdb's version includes in-frame clones alone and lacks a portion of them. This sample has approximately 100,000 clones, with roughly 94% found just once. The sample taken for sequencing was Tregs sorted from blood. The source of these receptors is a human donor in good health. Both conserved end residues are part of each CDR3. Fields, in order: V gene, J gene, CDR3 protein.

TRBV18,TRBJ2-7,CASSPTWDRGSYEQYF
TRBV6-1,TRBJ1-3,CASSELFKGGISGNTIYF
TRBV14,TRBJ1-5,CASSPRGSSNQPQHF
TRBV14,TRBJ2-7,CASSQVGGTLSYEQYF
TRBV11-2,TRBJ2-1,CASSQKDYYGQQTWNEQFF
TRBV7-3,TRBJ2-3,CASSSPRGGPRGDTQYF
TRBV11-2,TRBJ1-2,CASSLTENYGYTF
TRBV19,TRBJ1-1,CASRRTGPNTEAFF
TRBV5-6,TRBJ1-1,CASSQRTAEAFF
TRBV23-1,TRBJ2-1,CASTRSSYNEQFF
TRBV9,TRBJ2-3,CASSVGGRRDTQYF
TRBV25-1,TRBJ2-3,CASRTTDTQYF
TRBV19,TRBJ2-7,CASSTGGADEQYF
TRBV5-1,TRBJ1-4,CASSLGTGGRNEKLFF
TRBV7-9,TRBJ2-3,CASRVSGTDTQYF
TRBV10-1,TRBJ2-1,CASSTGTRGRNEQFF
TRBV2,TRBJ2-2,CASRPRRLNTGELFF
TRBV4-2,TRBJ2-7,CASSQDAGIYEQYF
TRBV2,TRBJ1-1,CASSKLQGQYTEAFF
TRBV29-1,TRBJ1-1,CSALTGFNTEAFF
TRBV7-9,TRBJ2-4,CASSLWGAKNIQYF
TRBV18,TRBJ2-2,CASSPPTGQPSTGELFF
TRBV5-1,TRBJ2-5,CASSSTSGTETQYF
TRBV27,TRBJ2-7,CASSFAAGGAYEQYF
TRBV18,TRBJ2-1,CASSPRPGGSYNEQFF
TRBV29-1,TRBJ2-1,CSVLAGGVVNEQFF
TRBV27,TRBJ1-2,CASRRRGADGYTF
TRBV7-9,TRBJ1-3,CASRETGRGNTIYF
TRBV11-2,TRBJ2-1,CASSFGGQGFNEQFF